Listed below are T cell receptor beta chains from one sample, sequenced in a study of blood T cell repertoires in COVID-19. Sequencing used immunoSEQ multiplex PCR; TCRdb keeps in-frame clones, though not all of them. Altogether 280,000 or so clones are present, roughly 90% being singletons, with the ten largest covering around 12%. Sequenced sample: peripheral blood. Receptor source: a woman aged 60-70 years with acute or convalescent COVID-19. Each CDR3 is given with its conserved first and last residue. The order of the fields is CDR3 protein, CDR3 DNA, J gene, V gene, D gene, clone size. D genes are given only for firm matches. Size is stated for part of the rows, as once, few or many counts, or as a class when the clone is expanded.

CDR3 protein: CASSHTPTGDQPQHF
CDR3 DNA: TGTGCCAGCAGCCATACACCGACAGGGGATCAGCCCCAGCATTTT
J gene: TRBJ1-5
V gene: TRBV5-5
D gene: TRBD1
clone size: -

CDR3 protein: CASSSGGVRDTQYF
CDR3 DNA: TGTGCCAGCAGCTCCGGGGGTGTCAGGGATACGCAGTATTTT
J gene: TRBJ2-3
V gene: TRBV7-9
D gene: -
clone size: once

CDR3 protein: CASSLSGIPYEQYF
CDR3 DNA: TGTGCCAGCAGCTTATCCGGGATCCCCTACGAGCAGTACTTC
J gene: TRBJ2-7
V gene: TRBV7-9
D gene: -
clone size: -

CDR3 protein: CASSQVRGYEQYF
CDR3 DNA: TGCGCCAGCAGCCAAGTCAGGGGTTACGAGCAGTACTTC
J gene: TRBJ2-7
V gene: TRBV4-3
D gene: -
clone size: -

CDR3 protein: CASSPRTGTPEAFF
CDR3 DNA: TGTGCCAGCAGTCCTCGGACAGGGACCCCTGAAGCTTTCTTT
J gene: TRBJ1-1
V gene: TRBV2
D gene: TRBD1
clone size: -

CDR3 protein: CASSYSKTSGSSHTQYF
CDR3 DNA: TGTGCCAGCAGTTACTCAAAGACTAGCGGGAGCTCACATACGCAGTATTTT
J gene: TRBJ2-3
V gene: TRBV6-2/TRBV6-3
D gene: TRBD2
clone size: -

CDR3 protein: CALGQGGPYGYTF
CDR3 DNA: TGTGCCCTCGGACAGGGGGGCCCTTATGGCTACACCTTC
J gene: TRBJ1-2
V gene: TRBV19
D gene: TRBD1
clone size: -

CDR3 protein: CASSARAGGHAETQYF
CDR3 DNA: TGTGCCAGCAGCGCTAGAGCGGGGGGCCATGCAGAGACCCAGTACTTC
J gene: TRBJ2-5
V gene: TRBV9
D gene: TRBD2
clone size: -

CDR3 protein: CASSLLGQGTEKLFF
CDR3 DNA: TGTGCCAGCAGTTTATTGGGACAGGGAACGGAAAAACTGTTTTTT
J gene: TRBJ1-4
V gene: TRBV28
D gene: TRBD1
clone size: -

CDR3 protein: CATSDRTGPTEAFF
CDR3 DNA: TGTGCCACCAGTGATCGGACAGGGCCCACTGAAGCTTTCTTT
J gene: TRBJ1-1
V gene: TRBV24-1
D gene: TRBD1
clone size: -

CDR3 protein: CASSLRTGIGETQYF
CDR3 DNA: TGTGCCAGCAGCCTTCGGACAGGGATCGGCGAGACCCAGTACTTC
J gene: TRBJ2-5
V gene: TRBV6-2/TRBV6-3
D gene: TRBD1
clone size: -

CDR3 protein: CASTPGGPSGNTIYF
CDR3 DNA: TGTGCCAGCACCCCAGGGGGCCCCTCTGGAAACACCATATATTTT
J gene: TRBJ1-3
V gene: TRBV2
D gene: TRBD1
clone size: -

CDR3 protein: CASSPLYGNTIYF
CDR3 DNA: TGTGCCAGCAGTCCTCTCTATGGAAACACCATATATTTT
J gene: TRBJ1-3
V gene: TRBV9
D gene: -
clone size: -

CDR3 protein: CASSQVTGGNTEAFF
CDR3 DNA: TGCGCCAGCAGCCAAGTAACAGGGGGAAACACTGAAGCTTTCTTT
J gene: TRBJ1-1
V gene: TRBV4-3
D gene: TRBD1
clone size: -

CDR3 protein: CASSLGQMETQYF
CDR3 DNA: TGTGCCAGCAGCTTAGGCCAGATGGAGACCCAGTACTTC
J gene: TRBJ2-5
V gene: TRBV7-9
D gene: -
clone size: once

CDR3 protein: CASSFWSGKDKNIQYF
CDR3 DNA: TGTGCCAGCAGCTTCTGGAGCGGGAAGGACAAAAACATTCAGTACTTC
J gene: TRBJ2-4
V gene: TRBV5-6
D gene: TRBD2
clone size: once

CDR3 protein: CASSVEPTSGVGDNEQFF
CDR3 DNA: TGTGCCAGCAGCGTAGAGCCCACTAGCGGGGTCGGGGACAATGAGCAGTTCTTC
J gene: TRBJ2-1
V gene: TRBV9
D gene: TRBD2
clone size: -

CDR3 protein: CASSSGTGDNEQFF
CDR3 DNA: TGTGCCAGCTCATCCGGGACAGGGGACAATGAGCAGTTCTTC
J gene: TRBJ2-1
V gene: TRBV18
D gene: TRBD1
clone size: -

CDR3 protein: CASSLRLDTTKKNYGYTF
CDR3 DNA: TGCGCCAGCAGCTTGAGGCTGGACACCACAAAGAAAAACTATGGCTACACCTTC
J gene: TRBJ1-2
V gene: TRBV5-1
D gene: -
clone size: -

CDR3 protein: CASSLRQGPLHF
CDR3 DNA: TGTGCCAGCAGCTTACGCCAGGGTCCCCTCCACTTT
J gene: TRBJ1-6
V gene: TRBV13
D gene: -
clone size: -

CDR3 protein: CASSLSIAGGLSDTQYF
CDR3 DNA: TGTGCCAGCAGTTTATCCATCGCAGGGGGCTTATCGGATACGCAGTATTTT
J gene: TRBJ2-3
V gene: TRBV28
D gene: TRBD1
clone size: -

CDR3 protein: CASSPQGSNEQYF
CDR3 DNA: TGTGCCAGCAGCCCACAGGGGTCCAACGAGCAGTACTTC
J gene: TRBJ2-7
V gene: TRBV14
D gene: TRBD1
clone size: -

CDR3 protein: CATSNRTGPRYEQYF
CDR3 DNA: TGTGCCACCAGCAACAGGACAGGGCCACGCTACGAGCAGTACTTC
J gene: TRBJ2-7
V gene: TRBV15
D gene: TRBD1
clone size: once

CDR3 protein: CASKGQGFYEQYF
CDR3 DNA: TGTGCCAGCAAAGGACAGGGTTTCTACGAGCAGTACTTC
J gene: TRBJ2-7
V gene: TRBV12-3/TRBV12-4
D gene: TRBD1
clone size: -

CDR3 protein: CASSLGKGGSYEQYF
CDR3 DNA: TGTGCCAGCAGCTTAGGCAAAGGGGGCTCCTACGAGCAGTACTTC
J gene: TRBJ2-7
V gene: TRBV7-6
D gene: -
clone size: -

CDR3 protein: CASSQTSGSDEQFF
CDR3 DNA: TGTGCCAGCAGCCAGACTAGCGGGAGTGATGAGCAGTTCTTC
J gene: TRBJ2-1
V gene: TRBV3-1/TRBV3-2
D gene: TRBD2
clone size: -

CDR3 protein: CASSFPVNTEAFF
CDR3 DNA: TGTGCCAGCAGTTTCCCAGTGAACACTGAAGCTTTCTTT
J gene: TRBJ1-1
V gene: TRBV2
D gene: -
clone size: -

CDR3 protein: CASSVGQFTYTF
CDR3 DNA: TGTGCCAGCAGCGTGGGACAGTTTACCTACACCTTC
J gene: TRBJ1-2
V gene: TRBV5-6
D gene: TRBD1
clone size: -

CDR3 protein: CASSLRRRAETGGGELFF
CDR3 DNA: TGTGCCAGCAGCTTAAGGAGGCGAGCGGAGACTGGCGGGGGGGAGCTGTTTTTT
J gene: TRBJ2-2
V gene: TRBV11-2
D gene: -
clone size: -

CDR3 protein: CASSPGQGGYGYTF
CDR3 DNA: TGTGCCAGCTCACCAGGACAGGGAGGCTATGGCTACACCTTC
J gene: TRBJ1-2
V gene: TRBV18
D gene: TRBD1
clone size: -

CDR3 protein: CASSPSGGGETQYF
CDR3 DNA: TGTGCCAGCAGCCCAAGTGGGGGGGGAGAGACCCAGTACTTC
J gene: TRBJ2-5
V gene: TRBV7-3
D gene: TRBD2
clone size: -

CDR3 protein: CATSINLAGPEGTQYF
CDR3 DNA: TGTGCCACCAGCATTAATCTAGCGGGCCCAGAGGGTACGCAGTATTTT
J gene: TRBJ2-3
V gene: TRBV15
D gene: TRBD2
clone size: -

CDR3 protein: CASSIGTASNQPQHF
CDR3 DNA: TGTGCCAGTAGTATAGGGACAGCCAGCAATCAGCCCCAGCATTTT
J gene: TRBJ1-5
V gene: TRBV19
D gene: -
clone size: -

CDR3 protein: CASSMGLATDTQYF
CDR3 DNA: TGTGCCAGCAGCATGGGACTAGCCACAGATACGCAGTATTTT
J gene: TRBJ2-3
V gene: TRBV5-6
D gene: TRBD2
clone size: once

CDR3 protein: CARESGGDTGELFF
CDR3 DNA: TGTGCCAGGGAGAGCGGGGGGGACACCGGGGAGCTGTTTTTT
J gene: TRBJ2-2
V gene: TRBV2
D gene: TRBD2
clone size: -

CDR3 protein: CASSEVSFSTDTQYF
CDR3 DNA: TGTGCCAGCAGTGAAGTTAGTTTTAGCACAGATACGCAGTATTTT
J gene: TRBJ2-3
V gene: TRBV25-1
D gene: -
clone size: -

CDR3 protein: CATSRADQPQHF
CDR3 DNA: TGTGCCACCAGCAGAGCGGATCAGCCCCAGCATTTT
J gene: TRBJ1-5
V gene: TRBV15
D gene: -
clone size: few